This TCR beta chain was sequenced during a study of regulatory and conventional T cells in RAG deficiency (TCRdb year 2017). At the level of the whole study: High-throughput TCR beta sequencing was used to compare the repertoire diversity and composition of Treg, conventional CD4+ and CD8+ T cells between RAG-deficient patients and healthy controls.

Before genomic DNA extraction, conventional CD4+ T cells were isolated from blood as CD25-low CD127-high cells. For repertoire analyses, the comparison group consisted of about eight healthy control donors. Libraries were built with the immunoSEQ multiplex PCR assay. Rearranged TCR beta chain products were amplified from genomic DNA of sorted T-cell subsets and sequenced. As for the original processing: Repertoire diversity of productive TCR beta rearrangements was quantified using Shannon entropy and Simpson indices. Clonal expansion was assessed by the summed frequency of the 100 most abundant productive TCR beta clonotypes among total reads. The TRB repertoires were scored with a self-reactivity index built on which amino acids appear at CDR3beta positions 6 and 7. Two-way ANOVA was used for repertoire analyses, and Student t or Mann-Whitney tests were used for flow cytometric analyses. TCRdb holds this immuneACCESS table with in-frame rearrangements only. Some clones are missing; in checked studies, unresolved V genes explain under half, and the rest has no known cause. V, J and clone size are those of that table, while D and trimming were read from the DNA. The sample table lists some 35,000 clones, about 76% of them with a count of one. The ten biggest clones cover 3.4% of the sample.

The CDR3 contains 16 residues, cysteine and phenylalanine counted. Kept here is only the CDR3 DNA, which spans 48 bases and is read in frame from base 1. V is shortened by 5 bases, J by 3 bases, and the region joining them spans 19 bases. Per the germline V gene (reference sequence), MNHEY is the CDR1 and SMNVEV is the CDR2. The research as a whole found: RAG-deficient patients showed markedly lower Shannon entropy and higher Simpson indices than control T-cell subpopulations. Sorted CD25-high CD127-low cells from Omenn syndrome patients may represent peripherally activated cells rather than bona fide Treg cells. For some subjects, some analyses of T-cell subsets were not performed. Shorter CDR3 lengths were found in all patient T-cell subsets, and >75% Treg-Tconv repertoire overlap at nucleotide and amino acid level was observed in Omenn syndrome patients. Compared with controls, Omenn syndrome and CID/AS patients had approximately 92-fold fewer unique TCR beta sequences in Treg cells, but only approximately 10-fold fewer in the other subsets.

This clone was counted between two and nine times. The clone's antigen remains unknown. One base away there is no much larger clone; base qualities are not given. The data were also submitted as part of a second study, on regulatory T cells. According to the second study: For the multiplex PCR, 52 forward TRBV primers and 13 reverse TRBJ primers were used, and amplification bias was corrected with both assay-based and computational methods. Repertoires from patients had restricted unique TRB V-J pairs and skewed V and J gene usage, with the strongest effect in regulatory T cells. The study compared T-cell receptor beta repertoires of sorted regulatory, conventional CD4+ and CD8+ T cells between CD3G-deficient patients and healthy controls. Peripheral blood mononuclear cells were isolated by Ficoll density separation. Rearranged TRB loci were amplified from genomic DNA by multiplex PCR within the immunoSEQ assay. TRB amplicons were sequenced using an Illumina HiSeq platform. Raw sequences were error-filtered and aligned to reference gene sequences by custom algorithms and were subsequently analyzed with the immunoSEQ online tools. The frequencies of productive and nonproductive TRB rearrangements were evaluated among unique sequences as well as among total sequences. Groups were compared by t tests, Mann-Whitney tests or two-way ANOVA performed in Prism software.

The sample consisted of CD4+ effector T cells sorted from blood. The chain employs TRBV27 and TRBJ1-1; no D segment can be confidently identified. This clonotype was obtained from a human donor in good health. The CDR3 corresponds to CASSPSLGAGHTEAFF. At the DNA level, the sequence is TGTGCCAGCAGTCCTTCCCTCGGTGCGGGTCACACTGAAGCTTTCTTT.